This TCR beta chain was retrieved from a study of shared clonotypes between healthy human individuals. Study-level findings and limits: For sorted subsets, rarefaction showed incomplete sequencing despite large depth. In having few donors, the study represented limited genetic and exposure-history diversity.

With respect to this clone: Its antigen is not identified.

Replicate PCRs for sorted subsets used around 200 ng DNA; this equaled 33,000 or so T cell genomes. Original processing notes: Filtering of immunoSEQ junctional sequences could not match full-length read filtering. Generated by immunoSEQ multiplex PCR, the TCRdb table keeps only in-frame clones and is missing some. V and J calls and clone size are copied from that table; D and trimming were computed from the DNA. The sample has approximately 2,200,000 clones, about 92% seen once. In the naive CD8 group, cells lacked CD45RO and were positively selected for CCR7, so terminally differentiated effector memory CD45RA+ cells were left out. Sequences were obtained from naive CD8+ T cells from PBMCs. The receptor comes from a man between 18 and 35 years old in good health. Some clones in this sample may be carry-over from other donors' samples.

The CDR3 reads CASSDSGNEQYF. Here the CDR3 DNA reads TGCGCCAGCAGTGATTCGGGGAACGAGCAGTACTTC. The rearrangement uses TRBV10-2 and TRBJ2-7; weak D call: TRBD2 (5 bases). From germline, CDR1 is WSHSY and CDR2 SAAADI. This CDR3 has 12 amino acids. The V gene lost 3 bases and the J gene lost 5 bases, with 8 bases spanning the gap.